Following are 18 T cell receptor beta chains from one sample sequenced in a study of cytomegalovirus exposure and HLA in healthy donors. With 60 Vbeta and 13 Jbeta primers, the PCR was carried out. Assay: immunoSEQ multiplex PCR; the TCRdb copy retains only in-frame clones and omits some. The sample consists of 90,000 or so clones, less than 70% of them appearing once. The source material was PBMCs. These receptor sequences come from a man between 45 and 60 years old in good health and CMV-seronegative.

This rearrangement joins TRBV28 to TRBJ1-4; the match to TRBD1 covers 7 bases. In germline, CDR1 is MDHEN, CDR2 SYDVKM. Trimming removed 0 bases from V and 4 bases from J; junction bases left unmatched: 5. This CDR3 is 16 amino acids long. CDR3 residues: CASSLWKDRNNEKLFF. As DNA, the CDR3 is TGTGCCAGCAGTTTATGGAAGGACAGGAATAATGAAAAACTGTTTTTT.

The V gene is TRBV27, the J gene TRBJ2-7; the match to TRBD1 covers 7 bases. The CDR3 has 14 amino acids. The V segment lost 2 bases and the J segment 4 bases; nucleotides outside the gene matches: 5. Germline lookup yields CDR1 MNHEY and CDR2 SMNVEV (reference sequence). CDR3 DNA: TGTGCCAGCAGTTTAGTGGCAGGGGGATACGAGCAGTACGTC. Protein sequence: CASSLVAGGYEQYV.

CDR3 bases: TGTGCCAGCAGCTTAGATGGACATGGGGAGCTGTTTTTT. Amino acid sequence: CASSLDGHGELFF. The J gene is TRBJ2-2, the V gene TRBV11-2; tentative D call: TRBD1 (5 bases). CDR3 length equals 13 residues. Germline V lookup: CDR1 SGHAT, CDR2 FQNNGV. V gave up 0 bases and J gave up 8 bases, with 7 bases separating them.

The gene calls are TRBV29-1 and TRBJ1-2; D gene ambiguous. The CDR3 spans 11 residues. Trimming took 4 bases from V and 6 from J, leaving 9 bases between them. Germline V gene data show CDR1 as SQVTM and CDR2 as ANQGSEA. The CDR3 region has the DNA TGCAGCGTTGGGTCGGAGGATGGCTACACCTTC. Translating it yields CSVGSEDGYTF.

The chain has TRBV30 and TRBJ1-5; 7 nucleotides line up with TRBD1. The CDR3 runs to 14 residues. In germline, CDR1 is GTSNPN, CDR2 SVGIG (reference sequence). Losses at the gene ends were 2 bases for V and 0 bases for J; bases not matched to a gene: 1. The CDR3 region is CAWSRDSSNQPQHF. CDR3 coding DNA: TGTGCCTGGAGTCGGGACAGTAGCAATCAGCCCCAGCATTTT.

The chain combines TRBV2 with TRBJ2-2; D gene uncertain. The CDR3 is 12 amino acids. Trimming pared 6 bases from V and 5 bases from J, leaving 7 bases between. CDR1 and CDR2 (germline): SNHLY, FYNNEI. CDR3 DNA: TGTGCCAGCAGGTTCTATACCGGGGAGCTGTTTTTT. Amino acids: CASRFYTGELFF.

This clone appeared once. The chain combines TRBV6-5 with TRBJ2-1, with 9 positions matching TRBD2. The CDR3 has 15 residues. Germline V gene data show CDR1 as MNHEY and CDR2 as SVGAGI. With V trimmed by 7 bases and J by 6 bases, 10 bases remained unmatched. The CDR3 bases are TGTGCCAGCACCGCTGAGGGTAGCGGGGGCAATGAGCAGTTCTTC. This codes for CASTAEGSGGNEQFF.

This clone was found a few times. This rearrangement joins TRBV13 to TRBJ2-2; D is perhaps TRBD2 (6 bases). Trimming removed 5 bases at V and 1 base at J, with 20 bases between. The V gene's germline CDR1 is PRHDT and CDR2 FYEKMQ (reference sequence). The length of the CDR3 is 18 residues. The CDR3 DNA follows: TGTGCCAGCAGCCTAAGGATACAGCGGGCATTGAACACCGGGGAGCTGTTTTTT. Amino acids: CASSLRIQRALNTGELFF.

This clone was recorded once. CDR3 sequence (DNA): TGTGCCAGCAGCTGGGGCGCTAGGGGTGAGCAGTACTTC. Its translation: CASSWGARGEQYF. The rearrangement joins TRBV27 to TRBJ2-7; weak D call: TRBD1 (5 bases). V lost 6 bases, J lost 7 bases, and 16 bases lay in between. This CDR3 has 13 amino acids. Germline V gene sequence: CDR1 MNHEY, CDR2 SMNVEV (reference sequence).

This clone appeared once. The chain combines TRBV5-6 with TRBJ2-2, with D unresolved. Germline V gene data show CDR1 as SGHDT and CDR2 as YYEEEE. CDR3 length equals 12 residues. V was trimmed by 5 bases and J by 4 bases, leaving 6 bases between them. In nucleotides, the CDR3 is TGTGCCAGCAGTTATCCCACCGGGGAGCTGTTTTTT. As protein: CASSYPTGELFF.

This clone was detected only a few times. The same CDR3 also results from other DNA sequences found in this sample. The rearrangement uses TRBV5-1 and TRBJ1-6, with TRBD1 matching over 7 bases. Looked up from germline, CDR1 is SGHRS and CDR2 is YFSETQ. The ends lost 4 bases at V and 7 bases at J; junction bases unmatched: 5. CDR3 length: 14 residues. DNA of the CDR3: TGCGCCAGCAGCCTGGGACAGAGAAATTCACCCCTCCACTTT. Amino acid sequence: CASSLGQRNSPLHF.

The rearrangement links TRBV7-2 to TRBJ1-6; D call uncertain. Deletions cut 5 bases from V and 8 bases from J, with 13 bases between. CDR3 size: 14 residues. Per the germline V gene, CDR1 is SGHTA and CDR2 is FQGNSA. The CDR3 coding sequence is TGTGCCAGCAGCAACCGGGAGAGATATTCACCCCTCCACTTT. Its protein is CASSNRERYSPLHF.

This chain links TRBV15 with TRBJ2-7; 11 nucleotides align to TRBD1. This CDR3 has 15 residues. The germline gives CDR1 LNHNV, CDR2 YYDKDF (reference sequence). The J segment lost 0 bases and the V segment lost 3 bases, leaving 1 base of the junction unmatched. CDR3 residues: CATSRGTGGSYEQYF. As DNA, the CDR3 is TGTGCCACCAGCAGGGGGACAGGGGGCTCCTACGAGCAGTACTTC.

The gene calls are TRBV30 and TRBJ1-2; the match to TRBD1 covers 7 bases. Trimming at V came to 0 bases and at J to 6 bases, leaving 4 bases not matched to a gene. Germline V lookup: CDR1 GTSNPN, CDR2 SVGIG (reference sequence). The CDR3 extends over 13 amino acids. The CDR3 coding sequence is TGTGCCTGGAGTGTACAGGGGTGGGATGGCTACACCTTC. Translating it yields CAWSVQGWDGYTF.

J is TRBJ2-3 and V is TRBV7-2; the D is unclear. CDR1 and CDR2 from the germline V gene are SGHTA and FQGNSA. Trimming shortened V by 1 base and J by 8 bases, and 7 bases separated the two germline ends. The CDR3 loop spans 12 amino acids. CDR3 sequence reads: CASSLGPGTQYF. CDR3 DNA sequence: TGTGCCAGCAGCTTAGGGCCAGGTACGCAGTATTTT. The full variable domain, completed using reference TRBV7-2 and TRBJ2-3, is GAGVSQSPSNKVTEKGKDVELRCDPISGHTALYWYRQSLGQGLEFLIYFQGNSAPDKSGLPSDRFSAERTGGSVSTLTIQRTQQEDSAVYLCASSLGPGTQYFGPGTRLTVL.

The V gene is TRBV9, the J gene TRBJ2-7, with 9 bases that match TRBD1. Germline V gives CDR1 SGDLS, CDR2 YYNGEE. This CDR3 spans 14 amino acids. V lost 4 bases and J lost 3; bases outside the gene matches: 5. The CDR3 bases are TGTGCCAGCAGCACAGGACAGGGGAACTACGAGCAGTACTTC. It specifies CASSTGQGNYEQYF.

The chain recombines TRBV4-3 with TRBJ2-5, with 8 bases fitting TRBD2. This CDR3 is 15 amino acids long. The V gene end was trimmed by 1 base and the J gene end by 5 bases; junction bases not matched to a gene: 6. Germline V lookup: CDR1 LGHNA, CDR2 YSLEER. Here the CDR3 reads CASSQGISSGETQYF. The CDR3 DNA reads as TGCGCCAGCAGCCAAGGAATCTCTAGCGGGGAGACCCAGTACTTC.

CDR3 amino acids: CASRRNRQGNTEAFF. In DNA form, the CDR3 reads TGTGCCAGCAGACGAAACCGACAGGGGAACACTGAAGCTTTCTTT. V and J are TRBV6-5 and TRBJ1-1, with 7 bases that match TRBD1. The CDR3 spans 15 residues. Germline loops: CDR1 MNHEY, CDR2 SVGAGI. V was clipped by 6 bases and J by 1 base; unmatched bases: 8.